A single sample is the source of the 32 T cell receptor beta chains below, sequenced in a study of T-cell reconstitution after alpha-beta-depleted transplantation in children. For TCRbeta, the library was prepared with unique molecular identifiers. Each CDR3 protein is one row after TCRdb ran MiXCR on the PCR reads. Altogether about a million distinct CDR3 sequences are present, roughly 31% being singletons, with the ten largest covering over 25%. The specimen comprised PBMCs, mostly from graft donor cells, sampled 360 days after TCRalphabeta/CD19-depleted stem cell transplant. These receptors came from a boy under two years old who had a stem cell transplant for SCID, so the T cells may come from the graft donor.

The chain carries TRBV18 and TRBJ2-1, with D possibly TRBD1 on 6 matching bases. Trimming left V 5 bases short and J 7 bases short, with 27 bases between. CDR3 length: 18 residues. The germline V gene has CDR1 KGHSH and CDR2 LQKENI. CDR3 region: CASSGVRLPQGQSNEQFF. The DNA for the CDR3 is TGTGCCAGCTCAGGCGTTCGTCTCCCCCAGGGGCAGTCGAATGAGCAGTTCTTC. The full variable domain, in which reference TRBV18 and TRBJ2-1 provide the parts outside the CDR3, is NAGVMQNPRHLVRRRGQEARLRCSPMKGHSHVYWYRQLPEEGLKFMVYLQKENIIDESGMPKERFSAEFPKEGPSILRIQQVVRGDSAAYFCASSGVRLPQGQSNEQFFGPGTRLTVL.

This clonotype was observed a handful of times. The chain employs TRBV6-5 and TRBJ2-1, with TRBD2 matching over 8 bases. The germline V gene has CDR1 MNHEY and CDR2 SVGAGI. The trim removed 2 bases at V and 1 base at J, leaving 13 bases unmatched. The CDR3 runs 19 residues. DNA for the CDR3: TGTGCCAGCAGTTACGCCCCTAAAAATAGCGGGACTTCCTACAATGAGCAGTTCTTC. Translating gives CASSYAPKNSGTSYNEQFF.

This rearrangement joins TRBV11-2 to TRBJ2-3; TRBD2 aligns across 14 bases. This CDR3 is built from 19 residues. The V gene's germline CDR1 is SGHAT and CDR2 FQNNGV. Trimming removed 1 base from V and 4 bases from J; junction bases left unmatched: 10. This CDR3 reads CASSLGLAGGSYRADTQYF. CDR3 DNA: TGTGCCAGCAGCTTAGGACTAGCGGGGGGGAGTTATCGGGCAGATACGCAGTATTTT. The whole variable domain, remainder taken from reference TRBV11-2 and TRBJ2-3, is EAGVAQSPRYKIIEKRQSVAFWCNPISGHATLYWYQQILGQGPKLLIQFQNNGVVDDSQLPKDRFSAERLKGVDSTLKIQPAKLEDSAVYLCASSLGLAGGSYRADTQYFGPGTRLTVL.

This clonotype was recorded a few times. The V gene is TRBV12-3 or TRBV12-4, the J gene TRBJ2-7, with D hard to call. The CDR3 totals 14 residues. V dropped 9 bases and J dropped 4 bases, with 19 bases sitting between them. The CDR3 region is CASGKTPSHYEQYF. CDR3 DNA: TGTGCCAGTGGAAAGACCCCTTCCCATTACGAGCAGTACTTC.

This clonotype was found many times. The genes are TRBV2 and TRBJ2-3; D is possibly TRBD1 or TRBD2 (5 bases each). This CDR3 is 15 amino acids long. V gave up 7 bases and J gave up 0 bases, with 14 bases separating them. The germline V gene has CDR1 SNHLY and CDR2 FYNNEI. DNA for the CDR3: TGTGCCAGCAAACCGGGACCGACTAGCACAGATACGCAGTATTTT. Encoded protein: CASKPGPTSTDTQYF.

The genes are TRBV5-1 and TRBJ1-2; D gene ambiguous. The V and J ends lost 0 bases and 4 bases respectively, with 13 bases between them. The CDR3 totals 15 residues. From germline, CDR1 is SGHRS and CDR2 YFSETQ. In DNA, the CDR3 is TGCGCCAGCAGCTTGGTCGTCGCGGGTACCTATGGCTACACCTTC. Amino acids: CASSLVVAGTYGYTF.

This chain links TRBV12-3 or TRBV12-4 with TRBJ2-7; D possibly corresponds to TRBD2 (6 bases). V lost 8 bases to trimming and J lost 10 bases, with 15 bases between them. This CDR3 has 11 amino acids. CDR3: CASGTQVYQYF. The CDR3 nucleotides read TGTGCCAGCGGGACTCAGGTCTATCAGTACTTC.

This clonotype was counted only a few times. The V call is TRBV2, the J call TRBJ2-1; D perhaps matches TRBD2 (7 bases). Trimming cost V 3 bases and J 8 bases, with 14 bases left between them. Germline V gene lookup returns CDR1 SNHLY and CDR2 FYNNEI. There are 14 residues in the CDR3. This chain's CDR3 is CASSERGGSHEQFF. CDR3 DNA sequence: TGTGCCAGCAGTGAGAGGGGGGGTTCCCATGAGCAGTTCTTC.

The chain combines TRBV10-3 with TRBJ2-3; 14 bases are shared with TRBD2. Per germline, CDR1 ENHRY and CDR2 SYGVKD. Trimming cost V 3 bases and J 4 bases; bases outside gene matches: 6. The CDR3 is 17 residues long. CDR3 sequence (DNA): TGTGCCATCAGTGACCTACGACTAGCGGGGGGGCCAGATACGCAGTATTTT. It codes for CAISDLRLAGGPDTQYF.

The V call is TRBV28, the J call TRBJ2-3; possibly TRBD1 for D (5 bases). The CDR3 has 13 amino acids. CDR1 is MDHEN, CDR2 SYDVKM, per germline. V was shortened by 5 bases and J by 7 bases, with 13 bases between the two germline ends. The CDR3 loop reads CASSIEGVNTQYF. The CDR3 DNA sequence: TGTGCCAGCAGTATCGAAGGGGTAAATACGCAGTATTTT.

V usage is TRBV12-3 or TRBV12-4 and J usage is TRBJ1-1; D remains unclear. V shed 6 bases and J shed 1 base, with 9 bases lying between them. CDR3 length: 13 residues. This CDR3 reads CASSRSENTEAFF. The CDR3 DNA sequence: TGTGCCAGCAGCAGGTCCGAGAACACTGAAGCTTTCTTT.

This clonotype occurred a few times. The chain recombines TRBV30 with TRBJ2-7, with TRBD1 matching 9 bases. The germline gives CDR1 GTSNPN, CDR2 SVGIG (reference sequence). The CDR3 is 15 amino acids. Losses at the gene ends were 2 bases for V and 5 bases for J; bases not matched to a gene: 10. The CDR3 DNA follows: TGTGCCTGGAGTACCTGGACAGGGGTCGACAACGAGCAGTACTTC. This codes for CAWSTWTGVDNEQYF.

In its sample, this clonotype was seen a few times. V and J are TRBV4-1 and TRBJ2-1; D is unresolved. V was shortened by 4 bases and J by 7 bases, with 8 bases between the two germline ends. Germline lookup yields CDR1 MGHRA and CDR2 YSYEKL. The CDR3 covers 12 residues. CDR3 region: CASSLRLNEQFF. CDR3 bases: TGCGCCAGCAGCCTCAGATTAAATGAGCAGTTCTTC.

The chain links TRBV5-6 to TRBJ2-5; D uncertain. The germline V gene encodes CDR1 SGHDT and CDR2 YYEEEE. V lost 9 bases and J 4 bases, leaving 19 bases between the germline ends. This CDR3 has 14 residues. Here the CDR3 DNA reads TGTGCCACGGGCTCGGGCCCTTCTGGAGAGACCCAGTACTTC. It is translated as CATGSGPSGETQYF.

This clonotype has only a few counts. CDR3 nucleotide sequence: TGTGCCAGCTCAGTCCGGGACAGGGGATACCACGAGCAGTACTTC. It encodes CASSVRDRGYHEQYF. The V call is TRBV18, the J call TRBJ2-7; 10 nucleotides match TRBD1. Trimming removed 5 bases from V and 5 bases from J; junction bases left unmatched: 9. Germline V gene sequence: CDR1 KGHSH, CDR2 LQKENI. The CDR3 loop spans 15 amino acids.

The chain employs TRBV7-9 and TRBJ2-5; 12 positions agree with TRBD2. Germline-derived CDR1 and CDR2 are SEHNR and FQNEAQ (reference sequence). There are 16 residues in the CDR3. V lost 5 bases to trimming and J lost 2 bases; unmatched junction nucleotides: 6. CDR3 sequence reads: CASSRSGTSGQETQYF. The DNA for the CDR3 is TGTGCCAGCAGCCGATCCGGGACTAGCGGGCAAGAGACCCAGTACTTC.

V is TRBV3-1 and J is TRBJ2-4; TRBD2 matches 10 bases. Germline V gene sequence: CDR1 LGHDT, CDR2 YNNKEL (reference sequence). The V and J ends lost 1 base and 2 bases, in that order; junction bases with no gene match: 2. There are 16 residues in the CDR3. The CDR3 region has the DNA TGTGCCAGCAGCCAAGTTAGCGGGGGGTCCAAAAACATTCAGTACTTC. Protein product: CASSQVSGGSKNIQYF.

This chain connects TRBV3-1 to TRBJ2-5; 9 nucleotides align to TRBD2. Germline V gene lookup returns CDR1 LGHDT and CDR2 YNNKEL (reference sequence). The trim removed 3 bases at V and 3 bases at J, leaving 23 bases unmatched. CDR3 size: 21 residues. The CDR3 DNA reads TGTGCCAGCAGCCACACATCAGGGGCGACTTTAAGCGGGGGGTCAAAAGAGACCCAGTACTTC. It encodes CASSHTSGATLSGGSKETQYF.

This clonotype was seen only a few times. V usage is TRBV6-1 and J usage is TRBJ2-1; 12 bases are shared with TRBD1. The germline gives CDR1 MNHNS, CDR2 SASEGT. V gave up 6 bases and J gave up 4 bases; unmatched junction bases: 10. The CDR3 is made up of 17 amino acids. The CDR3 bases are TGTGCCAGCAGCTCCACTCCGGGACAGGGGGCTTACAATGAGCAGTTCTTC. Protein sequence: CASSSTPGQGAYNEQFF.

The chain combines TRBV28 with TRBJ2-1, with D uncertain. Germline CDR1 is MDHEN and CDR2 is SYDVKM. The length of the CDR3 is 13 residues. The germline V and J ends were trimmed by 6 bases and 7 bases, with 13 bases remaining between them. The CDR3 sequence is CASRVTYVNEQFF. CDR3 nucleotides: TGTGCCAGCAGGGTGACATACGTAAATGAGCAGTTCTTC.

The rearrangement joins TRBV7-9 to TRBJ2-5; 10 bases fit TRBD1. Germline V gene data show CDR1 as SEHNR and CDR2 as FQNEAQ (reference sequence). The CDR3 consists of 15 residues. The V gene end was trimmed by 5 bases and the J gene end by 5 bases; junction bases not matched to a gene: 8. The CDR3 DNA reads as TGTGCCAGCAGCACGGGGACAGGGGCCCAGGAGACCCAGTACTTC. Translation: CASSTGTGAQETQYF.

The chain recombines TRBV12-3 or TRBV12-4 with TRBJ2-2, with D possibly being TRBD1 (6 bases). Trimming took off 8 bases at V and 4 bases at J, with 17 bases between the two ends. The CDR3 has 15 residues. The CDR3 region is CASAAGQGPTGELFF. CDR3 in DNA: TGTGCCAGCGCCGCAGGCCAGGGGCCCACCGGGGAGCTGTTTTTT.

A few counts support this clonotype. V is TRBV5-1 and J is TRBJ1-1; D perhaps matches TRBD1 (6 bases). Germline lookup yields CDR1 SGHRS and CDR2 YFSETQ. V was shortened by 4 bases and J by 4 bases, with 17 bases between the two germline ends. The CDR3 extends over 15 amino acids. The CDR3 loop reads CASSNRGGGITEAFF. CDR3 nucleotide sequence: TGCGCCAGCAGCAACCGGGGAGGGGGAATCACTGAAGCTTTCTTT.

This clonotype was observed a handful of times. J is TRBJ2-6 and V is TRBV12-3 or TRBV12-4; D tentatively fits TRBD1 or TRBD2 (5 bases each). The V end lost 7 bases, the J end lost 0 bases, and 13 bases lay between the germline ends. This CDR3 has 16 residues. CDR3 nucleotide sequence: TGTGCCAGCACCCCGGGACGGCGCTCTGGGGCCAACGTCCTGACTTTC. Protein product: CASTPGRRSGANVLTF.

The DNA of the CDR3 is TGTGCCAGCAGCCCAAGGACAGTTTCTAACTATGGCTACACCTTC. It specifies CASSPRTVSNYGYTF. The gene calls are TRBV7-9 and TRBJ1-2; D perhaps matches TRBD1 (6 bases). V lost 5 bases to trimming and J lost 0 bases, with 13 bases between them. CDR3 length: 15 amino acids. Germline V gives CDR1 SEHNR, CDR2 FQNEAQ (reference sequence).

This sequence joins TRBV5-1 and TRBJ2-4; D call uncertain. The CDR3 is made up of 15 amino acids. The germline V and J ends were trimmed by 5 bases and 10 bases, with 22 bases remaining between them. Germline assignment: CDR1 SGHRS and CDR2 YFSETQ. CDR3 sequence: CASRLSSDRPWIQYF. The DNA for the CDR3 is TGCGCCAGCAGATTAAGCTCGGACCGTCCCTGGATTCAGTACTTC.

This clonotype was counted only a few times. In DNA form, the CDR3 reads TGTGCCAGCTCACTACGACAGGGCCCTACGTTCGAGCAGTACTTC. It translates to CASSLRQGPTFEQYF. The chain is built from TRBV18 and TRBJ2-7, with TRBD1 matching over 7 bases. V dropped 4 bases and J dropped 6; count of bases not matched to a gene: 12. Per germline, CDR1 KGHSH and CDR2 LQKENI. The CDR3 covers 15 residues.

The chain is built from TRBV5-1 and TRBJ2-7; TRBD2 might be the D (6 bases). The CDR3 runs to 16 residues. Germline V lookup: CDR1 SGHRS, CDR2 YFSETQ. Trimming stripped 4 bases from V and 2 bases from J, with 19 bases between. DNA for the CDR3: TGCGCCAGCAGCCTCCCCTCAGGCGAGCGGGCCTACGAGCAGTACTTC. Amino acid sequence: CASSLPSGERAYEQYF. Variable domain in full (rest from reference TRBV5-1 and TRBJ2-7): KAGVTQTPRYLIKTRGQQVTLSCSPISGHRSVSWYQQTPGQGLQFLFEYFSETQRNKGNFPGRFSGRQFSNSRSEMNVSTLELGDSALYLCASSLPSGERAYEQYFGPGTRLTVT.

This chain connects TRBV24-1 to TRBJ2-3, with 8 bases matching TRBD1. The CDR3 loop spans 16 amino acids. Trimming removed 5 bases from V and 2 bases from J; junction bases left unmatched: 8. CDR1 and CDR2 (germline): KGHDR, SFDVKD. The CDR3 reads CATSGPDRDLTDTQYF. In DNA form, the CDR3 reads TGTGCCACCAGTGGCCCGGACAGGGACCTCACAGATACGCAGTATTTT.

This clonotype appeared a few times. The rearrangement links TRBV7-9 to TRBJ2-7; tentative D call: TRBD1 (6 bases). V was shortened by 1 base and J by 1 base, with 14 bases between the two germline ends. Germline-derived CDR1 and CDR2 are SEHNR and FQNEAQ (reference sequence). The CDR3 is made up of 16 amino acids. The CDR3 region has the DNA TGTGCCAGCAGCTTAGGACGGTCAGGGGCGTCCTACGAGCAGTACTTC. It is translated as CASSLGRSGASYEQYF.

The V gene is TRBV2, the J gene TRBJ1-2, with 7 bases that match TRBD1. Trimming took 4 bases from V and 6 from J; bases not matched to a gene: 5. The CDR3 consists of 13 residues. Germline V gives CDR1 SNHLY, CDR2 FYNNEI. The CDR3 sequence is CASSVETGHGYTF. In DNA form, the CDR3 reads TGTGCCAGCAGTGTCGAGACAGGGCATGGCTACACCTTC.

In its sample, this clonotype was seen many times. The CDR3 here is CASSGGTVNTGELFF. DNA of the CDR3: TGCGCCAGCAGCGGGGGAACAGTGAACACCGGGGAGCTGTTTTTT. J is TRBJ2-2 and V is TRBV5-1, with D perhaps assigned TRBD1 or TRBD2 (5 bases each). CDR3 length: 15 amino acids. Germline V CDR1 and CDR2: SGHRS, YFSETQ. Trimming shortened V by 4 bases and J by 1 base, and 11 bases separated the two germline ends.